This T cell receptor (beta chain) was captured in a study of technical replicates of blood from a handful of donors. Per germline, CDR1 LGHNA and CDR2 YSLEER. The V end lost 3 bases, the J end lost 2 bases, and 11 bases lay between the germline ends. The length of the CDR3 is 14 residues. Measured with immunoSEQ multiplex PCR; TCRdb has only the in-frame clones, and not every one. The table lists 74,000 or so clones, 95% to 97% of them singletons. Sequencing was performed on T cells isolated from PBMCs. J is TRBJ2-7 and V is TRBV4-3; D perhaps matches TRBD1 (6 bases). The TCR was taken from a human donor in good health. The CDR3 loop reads CASSHRGEAYEQYF. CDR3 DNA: TGCGCCAGCAGCCACAGGGGAGAGGCCTACGAGCAGTACTTC.